This T cell receptor beta chain was sequenced in a study of blood T cell repertoires in COVID-19. Generated by immunoSEQ multiplex PCR, the TCRdb table keeps only in-frame clones and is missing some. Altogether fewer than 150,000 clones are present, around four fifths being singletons, with the ten largest covering 15% to 20%. Participants, about 18 to 100 years old, spanned around 25 US areas. The trim removed 0 bases at V and 2 bases at J, leaving 3 bases unmatched. This CDR3 has 16 amino acids. Per germline, CDR1 SNHLY and CDR2 FYNNEI. The gene calls are TRBV2 and TRBJ2-2, with 7 nucleotides matching TRBD1. Sequenced sample: PBMCs or T cells enriched from blood (not recorded which). The origin of this receptor is a man under 40 who had recovered from COVID-19. CDR3 protein: CASSEAGTVNTGELFF. Here the CDR3 DNA reads TGTGCCAGCAGTGAAGCAGGGACAGTCAACACCGGGGAGCTGTTTTTT.